The source of this T cell receptor beta chain is a study of control samples from healthy donors and cancer patients. Profiled with immunoSEQ multiplex PCR; TCRdb holds only in-frame clones, not every one. The sample records under 65,000 clones, about 89% being singletons. Germline V CDR1 and CDR2: SQVTM, ANQGSEA. Trimming stripped 6 bases from V and 4 bases from J, with 13 bases between. This CDR3 spans 14 amino acids. The specimen sequenced was PBMCs. This sequence was found in an older woman with lung cancer. The chain combines TRBV29-1 with TRBJ2-6, with D unresolved. The CDR3 here is CSVRATSGANVLTF. As DNA, the CDR3 is TGCAGCGTCCGAGCGACTTCCGGGGCCAACGTCCTGACTTTC.